A single sample gave rise to the 17 T cell receptor beta chains below, sequenced in a study of blood T cells in healthy people across ages. Primers used in a second PCR of about 7 to 12 cycles were a sample-barcoded 5' primer and a J-beta primer mix. TCRdb re-called the 5' RACE reads through MiXCR, storing one row per CDR3 protein. The sample has more than 1,000,000 distinct CDR3 sequences, under 30% seen once; the top ten hold about 0.72%. The same specimen was also included in a second study, on T cells of mothers and their children.

The sequencing input was blood. These receptors were obtained from a girl between 2 and 10 years old in good health.

The table lists this clonotype with a few counts. For the CDR3, the DNA is TGTGCCAGCAGCTTCGCTAGCGGGGGGACCCAAGAGACCCAGTACTTC. Protein sequence: CASSFASGGTQETQYF. This rearrangement joins TRBV7-3 to TRBJ2-5; 11 bases map to TRBD2. V shed 3 bases, J shed 1 base, and the junction held 4 bases outside the gene matches. Germline V gene data show CDR1 as SGHTA and CDR2 as FQGTGA. This CDR3 is built from 16 residues.

V usage is TRBV4-1 and J usage is TRBJ1-4, with TRBD1 as a possible D gene (5 bases). Germline V lookup: CDR1 MGHRA, CDR2 YSYEKL. V gave up 0 bases and J gave up 8 bases, with 16 bases separating them. The CDR3 extends over 16 amino acids. CDR3 residues: CASSQDATAGLEKLFF. Written as DNA, the CDR3 is TGCGCCAGCAGCCAAGATGCGACAGCAGGGTTGGAAAAACTGTTTTTT.

The chain is built from TRBV7-8 and TRBJ2-1; weak D call: TRBD2 (6 bases). The CDR3 covers 12 residues. The V end lost 5 bases, the J end lost 12 bases, and 14 bases lay between the germline ends. Germline V gene data show CDR1 as SGHVS and CDR2 as FQNEAQ. The CDR3 nucleotides read TGTGCCAGCAGCCCATGCACTAGCCTGCAGTTCTTC. This gives the protein CASSPCTSLQFF.

The V call is TRBV7-2, the J call TRBJ2-1; TRBD1 aligns across 8 bases. The CDR3 contains 12 residues. Germline trimming cut 1 base from V and 14 bases from J; bases unmatched to any gene: 4. In germline, CDR1 is SGHTA, CDR2 FQGNSA. The CDR3 region is CASSLETGEKFF. The DNA of the CDR3 is TGTGCCAGCAGCTTAGAGACAGGGGAGAAGTTCTTC.

There are a few counts of this clonotype. For the CDR3, the DNA is TGCGCCAGCAGCCAAGATGTGTCGATCGAGACCCAGTACTTC. Translated, it gives CASSQDVSIETQYF. The rearrangement uses TRBV4-3 and TRBJ2-5; D uncertain. Trimming removed 0 bases at V and 5 bases at J, with 10 bases between. The V gene's germline CDR1 is LGHNA and CDR2 YSLEER. This CDR3 region has 14 residues.

This clonotype was detected a few times. The chain carries TRBV29-1 and TRBJ1-2; no definite D call. The V end lost 6 bases, the J end lost 3 bases, and 17 bases lay between the germline ends. This CDR3 has 14 residues. Germline CDR1 SQVTM, CDR2 ANQGSEA. Here the CDR3 DNA reads TGCAGCGTCCGCCCAATCCTCCTGGACTATGGCTACACCTTC. Protein sequence: CSVRPILLDYGYTF.

There are a few counts of this clonotype. The V call is TRBV2, the J call TRBJ2-1; D uncertain. This CDR3 comprises 16 residues. Trimming stripped 5 bases from V and 6 bases from J, with 20 bases between. Germline CDR1 reads SNHLY; CDR2 reads FYNNEI. The CDR3 loop reads CASSWTGEVGPNEQFF. The CDR3 nucleotides are TGTGCCAGCAGTTGGACCGGCGAGGTTGGGCCCAATGAGCAGTTCTTC.

The chain employs TRBV24-1 and TRBJ2-5, with D hard to call. The J call could be wrong; TRBJ2-1 is a better fit for the DNA end. Germline loops: CDR1 KGHDR, CDR2 SFDVKD. This CDR3 spans 12 amino acids. The chain's CDR3 is CATSDLSREQFF. CDR3 DNA sequence: TGTGCCACCAGTGATCTGTCCCGTGAGCAGTTCTTC.

The chain joins TRBV12-3 or TRBV12-4 to TRBJ1-1; the D gene is possibly TRBD1 (5 bases). Between the trimmed V and J ends, which lost 6 bases and 11 bases, there was a span of 16 bases. The CDR3 is 12 residues long. The DNA of the CDR3 is TGTGCCAGCAGCCCGGGATCTGAGGGGGCTTTCTTT. Translation gives CASSPGSEGAFF.

J is TRBJ1-4 and V is TRBV14; D ambiguous. This CDR3 contains 14 residues. Germline V gene data show CDR1 as SGHDN and CDR2 as FVKESK. V lost 3 bases and J lost 2, with 7 bases in between. The CDR3 bases are TGTGCCAGCAGCCACAGGAACACTAATGAAAAACTGTTTTTT. It is translated as CASSHRNTNEKLFF.

CDR3 nucleotides: TGTGCCAGCAGTACCCGGGACACAGATACGCAGTATTTT. Translating it yields CASSTRDTDTQYF. V is TRBV28 and J is TRBJ2-3; TRBD2 might be the D (5 bases). The V and J ends lost 5 bases and 2 bases respectively, with 8 bases between them. CDR1 is MDHEN and CDR2 is SYDVKM in the germline V gene. The CDR3 extends over 13 amino acids.

The CDR3 is CASSLGRGVLETQYF. The DNA for the CDR3 is TGCGCCAGCAGCTTGGGCAGGGGTGTTTTAGAGACCCAGTACTTC. The chain links TRBV5-1 to TRBJ2-5; tentative D call: TRBD1 (6 bases). This CDR3 spans 15 amino acids. The germline gives CDR1 SGHRS, CDR2 YFSETQ. V gave up 0 bases and J gave up 4 bases, with 13 bases separating them.

The rearrangement joins TRBV20-1 to TRBJ1-1, with 10 bases aligning to TRBD1. This CDR3 has 14 residues. J lost 9 bases, V lost 5 bases, and 12 bases had no gene match. Germline V gene sequence: CDR1 DFQATT, CDR2 SNEGSKA (reference sequence). For the CDR3, the DNA is TGCAGTGCTGTTCCGGGACAGGGGATGACTAAAGCTTTCTTT. It encodes CSAVPGQGMTKAFF.

As to this clonotype: Germline is not matched at one junction end, which may reflect a read error. The CDR3 spells CASSFADSQGTQYF. The CDR3 coding sequence is TGTGCCAGCAGCTTCGCGGACAGCCAAGGGACCCAGTACTTC. The chain is built from TRBV7-6 and TRBJ2-7, with D possibly matching TRBD1 (6 bases). TRBJ2-5 matches the DNA end more closely, so the J call is doubtful. The CDR3 is 14 residues long. The germline CDR1 and CDR2 sequences are SGHVS and FNYEAQ.

This clonotype showed up just once. The CDR3 protein is CASSDTMGRETQYF. The CDR3 bases are TGTGCCAGCAGTGATACGATGGGGCGAGAGACCCAGTACTTC. The gene calls are TRBV25-1 and TRBJ2-5, with a possible D match to TRBD1 (5 bases). Germline V gene lookup returns CDR1 MGHDK and CDR2 SYGVNS. The CDR3 covers 14 residues. Trimming removed 3 bases at V and 4 bases at J, with 12 bases between.

The chain combines TRBV7-8 with TRBJ2-1; TRBD1 matches 8 bases. Germline assignment: CDR1 SGHVS and CDR2 FQNEAQ. The CDR3 covers 14 residues. Trimming took 5 bases from V and 7 from J; bases not matched to a gene: 7. The CDR3 DNA reads as TGTGCCAGCAGCCCCCAGGGGGCGCGGAATGAGCAGTTCTTC. The encoded protein is CASSPQGARNEQFF.

As concerns this clonotype: A read error may produce the germline difference seen at one junction end. The CDR3 is CAISGGARLSF. In DNA form, the CDR3 reads TGTGCCATCAGCGGGGGGGCCCGTCTTTCCTTC. V is TRBV10-3 and J is TRBJ2-1; 8 nucleotides line up with TRBD2. The CDR3 sequence is 11 residues long. The germline V gene encodes CDR1 ENHRY and CDR2 SYGVKD.